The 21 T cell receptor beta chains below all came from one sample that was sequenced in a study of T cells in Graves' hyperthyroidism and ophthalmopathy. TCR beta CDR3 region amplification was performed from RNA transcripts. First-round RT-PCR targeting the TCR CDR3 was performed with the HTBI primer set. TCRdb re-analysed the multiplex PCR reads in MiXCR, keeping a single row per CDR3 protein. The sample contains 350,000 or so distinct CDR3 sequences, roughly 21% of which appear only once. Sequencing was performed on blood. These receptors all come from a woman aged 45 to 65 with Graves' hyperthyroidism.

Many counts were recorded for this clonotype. Here the CDR3 reads CSALRTESYEQYF. CDR3 DNA sequence: TGCAGTGCATTAAGGACAGAGTCCTACGAGCAGTACTTC. V usage is TRBV20-1 and J usage is TRBJ2-7; D may be TRBD1 (6 bases). From germline, CDR1 is DFQATT and CDR2 SNEGSKA (reference sequence). The ends were cut back, 6 bases at V and 1 base at J, with 13 bases in the middle. CDR3 length: 13 amino acids.

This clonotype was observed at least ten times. CDR3 sequence (DNA): TGTGCCAGCAGCTTAGCGGGCAGTACTAAAGAGACCCAGTACTTC. Translating gives CASSLAGSTKETQYF. This chain joins TRBV7-6 and TRBJ2-5; unclear D gene. The CDR3 has 15 residues. V was pared by 0 bases and J by 3 bases, with 11 bases between. Germline values: CDR1 SGHVS, CDR2 FNYEAQ. Using reference TRBV7-6 and TRBJ2-5 for the parts outside the CDR3, the full variable domain is GAGVSQSPRYKVTKRGQDVALRCDPISGHVSLYWYRQALGQGPEFLTYFNYEAQQDKSGLPNDRFSAERPEGSISTLTIQRTEQRDSAMYRCASSLAGSTKETQYFGPGTRLLVL.

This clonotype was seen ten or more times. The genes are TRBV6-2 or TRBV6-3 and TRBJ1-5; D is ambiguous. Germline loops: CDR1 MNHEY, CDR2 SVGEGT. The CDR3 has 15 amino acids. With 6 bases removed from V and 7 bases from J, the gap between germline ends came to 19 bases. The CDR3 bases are TGTGCCAGCAGCGATACTGACGGTTTGAGACAGCCCCAGCATTTT. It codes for CASSDTDGLRQPQHF.

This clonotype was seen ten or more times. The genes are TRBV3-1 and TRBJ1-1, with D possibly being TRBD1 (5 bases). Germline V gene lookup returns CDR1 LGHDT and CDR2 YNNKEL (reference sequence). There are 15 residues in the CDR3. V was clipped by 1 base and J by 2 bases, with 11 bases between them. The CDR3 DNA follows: TGTGCCAGCAGCCAAGTAGACAGAGACAACACTGAAGCTTTCTTT. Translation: CASSQVDRDNTEAFF.

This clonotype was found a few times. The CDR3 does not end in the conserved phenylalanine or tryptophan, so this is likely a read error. The chain's CDR3 is CASSSRGAGDTYNEQFS. In DNA, the CDR3 is TGCGCCAGCAGCTCCCGGGGAGCGGGGGACACCTACAATGAGCAGTTCTCC. The chain uses TRBV5-1 and TRBJ2-1, with TRBD2 matching over 8 bases. The CDR3 is 17 residues long. Germline trimming cut 3 bases from V and 2 bases from J; bases unmatched to any gene: 10. CDR1 and CDR2 from the germline V gene are SGHRS and YFSETQ.

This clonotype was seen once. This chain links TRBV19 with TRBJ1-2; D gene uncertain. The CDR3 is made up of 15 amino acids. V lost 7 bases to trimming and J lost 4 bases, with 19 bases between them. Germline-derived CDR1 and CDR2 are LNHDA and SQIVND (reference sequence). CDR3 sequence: CASTNTLQSPYGYTF. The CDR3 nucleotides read TGTGCCAGTACCAATACGCTACAGAGCCCCTATGGCTACACCTTC. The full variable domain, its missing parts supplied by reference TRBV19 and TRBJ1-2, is DGGITQSPKYLFRKEGQNVTLSCEQNLNHDAMYWYRQDPGQGLRLIYYSQIVNDFQKGDIAEGYSVSREKKESFPLTVTSAQKNPTAFYLCASTNTLQSPYGYTFGSGTRLTVV.

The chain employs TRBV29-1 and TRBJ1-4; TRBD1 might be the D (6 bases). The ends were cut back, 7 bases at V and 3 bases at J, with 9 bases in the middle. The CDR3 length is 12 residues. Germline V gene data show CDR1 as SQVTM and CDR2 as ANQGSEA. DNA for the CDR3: TGCAGCGCGACAGGCCCTAATGAAAAACTGTTTTTT. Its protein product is CSATGPNEKLFF.

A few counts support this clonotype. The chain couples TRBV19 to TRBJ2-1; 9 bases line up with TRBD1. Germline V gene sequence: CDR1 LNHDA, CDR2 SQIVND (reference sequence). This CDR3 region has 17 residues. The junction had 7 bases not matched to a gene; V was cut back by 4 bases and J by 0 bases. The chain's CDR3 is CASSTGQGYPSYNEQFF. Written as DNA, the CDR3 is TGTGCCAGTAGTACGGGACAGGGATATCCCTCCTACAATGAGCAGTTCTTC.

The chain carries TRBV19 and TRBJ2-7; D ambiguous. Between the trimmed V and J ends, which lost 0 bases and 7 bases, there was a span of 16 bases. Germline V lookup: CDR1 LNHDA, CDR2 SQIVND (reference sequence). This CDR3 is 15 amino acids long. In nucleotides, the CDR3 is TGTGCCAGTAGTATAGATCTGGGGTCGGTTGTTGAGCAGTACTTC. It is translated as CASSIDLGSVVEQYF.

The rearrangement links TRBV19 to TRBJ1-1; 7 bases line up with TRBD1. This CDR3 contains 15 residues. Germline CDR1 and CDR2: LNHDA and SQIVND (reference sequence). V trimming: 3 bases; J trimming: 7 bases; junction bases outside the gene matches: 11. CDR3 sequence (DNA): TGTGCCAGTAGTATCCGACAGGGACGGGGGAGTGAAGCTTTCTTT. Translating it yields CASSIRQGRGSEAFF. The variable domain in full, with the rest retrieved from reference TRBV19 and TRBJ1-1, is DGGITQSPKYLFRKEGQNVTLSCEQNLNHDAMYWYRQDPGQGLRLIYYSQIVNDFQKGDIAEGYSVSREKKESFPLTVTSAQKNPTAFYLCASSIRQGRGSEAFFGQGTRLTVV.

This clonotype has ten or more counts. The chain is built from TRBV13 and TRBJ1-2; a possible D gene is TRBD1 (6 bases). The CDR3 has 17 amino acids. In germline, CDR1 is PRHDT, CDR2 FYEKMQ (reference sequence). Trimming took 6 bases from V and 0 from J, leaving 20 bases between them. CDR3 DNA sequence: TGTGCCAGCAGTTCCAGCCAGGGGCAACCAGCTAACTATGGCTACACCTTC. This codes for CASSSSQGQPANYGYTF.

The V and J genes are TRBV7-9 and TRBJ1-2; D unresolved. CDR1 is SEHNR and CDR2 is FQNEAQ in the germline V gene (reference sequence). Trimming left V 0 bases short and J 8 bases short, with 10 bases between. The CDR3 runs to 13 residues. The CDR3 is CASSLARELGYTF. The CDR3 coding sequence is TGTGCCAGCAGCTTAGCAAGGGAACTCGGCTACACCTTC.

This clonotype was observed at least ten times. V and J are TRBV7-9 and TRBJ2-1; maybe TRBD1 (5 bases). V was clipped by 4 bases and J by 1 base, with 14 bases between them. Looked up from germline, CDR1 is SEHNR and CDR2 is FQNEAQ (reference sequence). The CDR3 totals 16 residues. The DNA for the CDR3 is TGTGCCAGCAGCTCTGACAGCCTACGATCCTACAATGAGCAGTTCTTC. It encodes CASSSDSLRSYNEQFF. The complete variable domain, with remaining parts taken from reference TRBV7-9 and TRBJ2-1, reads DTGVSQNPRHKITKRGQNVTFRCDPISEHNRLYWYRQTLGQGPEFLTYFQNEAQLEKSRLLSDRFSAERPKGSFSTLEIQRTEQGDSAMYLCASSSDSLRSYNEQFFGPGTRLTVL.

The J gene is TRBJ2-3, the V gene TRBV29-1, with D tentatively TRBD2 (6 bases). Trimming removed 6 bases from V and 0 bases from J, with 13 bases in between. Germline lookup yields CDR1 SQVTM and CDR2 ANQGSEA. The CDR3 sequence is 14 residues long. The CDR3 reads CSVYLGTSTDTQYF. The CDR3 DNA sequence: TGCAGCGTCTACTTAGGGACTAGCACAGATACGCAGTATTTT.

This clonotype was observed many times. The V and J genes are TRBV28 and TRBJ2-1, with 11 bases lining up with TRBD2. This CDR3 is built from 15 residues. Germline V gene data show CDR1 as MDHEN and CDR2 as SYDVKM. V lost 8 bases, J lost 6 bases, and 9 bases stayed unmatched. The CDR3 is CASSWSGTSGNEQFF. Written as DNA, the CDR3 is TGTGCCAGCTCGTGGTCCGGGACTAGCGGCAATGAGCAGTTCTTC.

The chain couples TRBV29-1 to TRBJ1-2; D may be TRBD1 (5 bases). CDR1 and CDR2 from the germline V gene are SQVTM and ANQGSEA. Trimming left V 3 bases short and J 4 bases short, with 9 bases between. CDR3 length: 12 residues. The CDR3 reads CSVETEGYGYTF. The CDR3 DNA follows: TGCAGCGTTGAGACAGAGGGCTATGGCTACACCTTC.

DNA of the CDR3: TGTGCCAGCAGCATCTCCACTAGCCACCCAGATACGCAGTATTTT. Translated: CASSISTSHPDTQYF. V is TRBV9 and J is TRBJ2-3, with TRBD2 as a possible D gene (6 bases). Germline lookup yields CDR1 SGDLS and CDR2 YYNGEE. V dropped 4 bases and J dropped 4 bases, with 16 bases sitting between them. This CDR3 is 15 amino acids long.

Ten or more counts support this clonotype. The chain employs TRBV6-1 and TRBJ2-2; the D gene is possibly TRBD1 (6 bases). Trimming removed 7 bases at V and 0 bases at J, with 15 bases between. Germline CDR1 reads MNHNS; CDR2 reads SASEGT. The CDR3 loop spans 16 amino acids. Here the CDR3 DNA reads TGTGCCAGCATTCCCCCTGGGACAACGAACACCGGGGAGCTGTTTTTT. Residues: CASIPPGTTNTGELFF.

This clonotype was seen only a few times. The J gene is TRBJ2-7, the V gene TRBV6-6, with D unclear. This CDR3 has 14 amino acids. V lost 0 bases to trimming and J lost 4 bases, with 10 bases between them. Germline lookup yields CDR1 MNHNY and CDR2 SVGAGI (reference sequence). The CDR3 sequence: CASSYSKGEYEQYF. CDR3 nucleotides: TGTGCCAGCAGTTACTCGAAGGGCGAGTACGAGCAGTACTTC.

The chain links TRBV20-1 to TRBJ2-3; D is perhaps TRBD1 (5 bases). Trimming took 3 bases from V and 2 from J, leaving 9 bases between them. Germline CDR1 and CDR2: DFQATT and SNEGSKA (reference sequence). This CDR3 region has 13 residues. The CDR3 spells CSARKGSTDTQYF. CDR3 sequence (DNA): TGCAGTGCTAGGAAGGGGTCCACAGATACGCAGTATTTT.

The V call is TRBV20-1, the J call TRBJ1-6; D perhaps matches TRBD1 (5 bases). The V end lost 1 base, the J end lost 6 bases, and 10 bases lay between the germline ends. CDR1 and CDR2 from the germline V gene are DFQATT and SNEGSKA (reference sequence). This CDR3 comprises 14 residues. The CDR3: CSARGGRSNSPLHF. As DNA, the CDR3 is TGCAGTGCTAGAGGGGGGAGGTCTAATTCACCCCTCCACTTT.